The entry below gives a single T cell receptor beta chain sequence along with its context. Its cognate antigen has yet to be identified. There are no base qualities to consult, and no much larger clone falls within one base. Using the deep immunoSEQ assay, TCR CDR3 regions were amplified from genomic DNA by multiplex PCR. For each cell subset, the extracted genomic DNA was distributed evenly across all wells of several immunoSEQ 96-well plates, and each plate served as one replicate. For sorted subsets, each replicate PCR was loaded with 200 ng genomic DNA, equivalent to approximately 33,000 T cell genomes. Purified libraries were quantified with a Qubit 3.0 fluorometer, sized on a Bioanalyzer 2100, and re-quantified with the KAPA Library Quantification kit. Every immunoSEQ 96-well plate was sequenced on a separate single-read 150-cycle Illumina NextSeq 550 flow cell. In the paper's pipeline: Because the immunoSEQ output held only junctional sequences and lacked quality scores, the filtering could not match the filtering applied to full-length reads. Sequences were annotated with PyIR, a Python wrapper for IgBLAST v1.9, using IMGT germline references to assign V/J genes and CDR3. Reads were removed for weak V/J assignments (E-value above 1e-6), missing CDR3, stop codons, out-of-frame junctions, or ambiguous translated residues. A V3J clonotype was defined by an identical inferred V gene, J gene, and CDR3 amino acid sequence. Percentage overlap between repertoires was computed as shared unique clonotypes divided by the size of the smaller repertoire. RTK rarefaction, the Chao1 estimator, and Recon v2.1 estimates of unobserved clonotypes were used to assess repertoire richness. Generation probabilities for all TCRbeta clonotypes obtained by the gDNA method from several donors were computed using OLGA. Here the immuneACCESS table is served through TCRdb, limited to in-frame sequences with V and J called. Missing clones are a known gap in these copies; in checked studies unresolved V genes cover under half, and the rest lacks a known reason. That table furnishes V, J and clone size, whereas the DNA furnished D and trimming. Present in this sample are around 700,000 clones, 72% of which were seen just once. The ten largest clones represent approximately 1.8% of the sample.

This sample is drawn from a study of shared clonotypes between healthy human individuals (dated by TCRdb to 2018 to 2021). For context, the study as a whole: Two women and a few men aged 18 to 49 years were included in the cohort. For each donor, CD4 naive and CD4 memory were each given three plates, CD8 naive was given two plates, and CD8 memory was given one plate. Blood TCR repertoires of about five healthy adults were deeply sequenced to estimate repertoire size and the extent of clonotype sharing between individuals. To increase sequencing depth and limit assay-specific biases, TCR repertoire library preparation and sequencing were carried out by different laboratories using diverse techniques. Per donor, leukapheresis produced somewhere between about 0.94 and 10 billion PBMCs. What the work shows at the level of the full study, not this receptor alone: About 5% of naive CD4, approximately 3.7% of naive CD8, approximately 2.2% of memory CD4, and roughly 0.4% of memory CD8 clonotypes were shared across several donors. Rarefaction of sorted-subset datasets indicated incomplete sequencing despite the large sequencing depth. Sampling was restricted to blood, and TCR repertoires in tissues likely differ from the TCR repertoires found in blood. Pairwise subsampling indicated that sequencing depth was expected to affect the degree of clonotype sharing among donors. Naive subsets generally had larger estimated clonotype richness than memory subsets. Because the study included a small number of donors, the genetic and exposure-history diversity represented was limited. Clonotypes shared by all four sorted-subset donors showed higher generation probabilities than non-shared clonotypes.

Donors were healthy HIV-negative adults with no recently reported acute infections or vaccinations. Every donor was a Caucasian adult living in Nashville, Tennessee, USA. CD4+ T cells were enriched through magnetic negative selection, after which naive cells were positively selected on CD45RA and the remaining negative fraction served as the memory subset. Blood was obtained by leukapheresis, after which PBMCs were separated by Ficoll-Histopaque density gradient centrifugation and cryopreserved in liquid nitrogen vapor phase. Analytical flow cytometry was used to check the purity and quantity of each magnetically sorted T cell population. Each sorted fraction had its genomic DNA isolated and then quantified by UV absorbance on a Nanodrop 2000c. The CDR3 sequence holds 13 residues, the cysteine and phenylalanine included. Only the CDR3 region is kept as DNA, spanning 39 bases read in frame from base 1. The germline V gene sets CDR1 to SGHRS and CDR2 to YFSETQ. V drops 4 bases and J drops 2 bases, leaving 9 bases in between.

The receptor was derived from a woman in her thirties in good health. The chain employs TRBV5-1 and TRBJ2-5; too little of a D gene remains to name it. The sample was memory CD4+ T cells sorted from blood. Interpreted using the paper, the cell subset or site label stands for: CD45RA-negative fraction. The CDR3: CASSPGPQETQYF. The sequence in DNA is TGCGCCAGCAGCCCCGGGCCTCAAGAGACCCAGTACTTC.